This TCR beta chain came from a study of T cell responses to AZD1222 COVID-19 vaccine. Profiling relied on immunoSEQ multiplex PCR, and the TCRdb table lists in-frame clones only, not all of them. The data contain 150,000 to 200,000 clones, approximately 86% of them singletons. V was pared by 2 bases and J by 1 base, with 6 bases of the junction left unmatched. Germline V gene lookup returns CDR1 SEHNR and CDR2 FQNEAQ (reference sequence). This CDR3 comprises 16 residues. Concerning this clone itself: The antigen is not known.

The study's findings and limits: Regions left unmutated in variants are reportedly the target of nearly half of spike-specific TCRs. It was only a handful of AZD1222 recipients who were seropositive at baseline. Vaccine-associated CD4 TCRs spanned spike, dominant at 160-218 and 743-854. Clonal diversity was possibly underestimated; the donors were predominantly white British and more often female.

This receptor was obtained from an adult in good health. Sequencing used peripheral blood, obtained on day 0 of AZD1222 vaccination. The V call is TRBV7-9, the J call TRBJ2-7, with 9 bases lining up with TRBD2. CDR3 DNA: TGTGCCAGCAGCTTAAAGCGGGGGGCAGGATCCTACGAGCAGTACTTC. As protein: CASSLKRGAGSYEQYF. The full variable domain, completed using reference TRBV7-9 and TRBJ2-7, is DTGVSQNPRHKITKRGQNVTFRCDPISEHNRLYWYRQTLGQGPEFLTYFQNEAQLEKSRLLSDRFSAERPKGSFSTLEIQRTEQGDSAMYLCASSLKRGAGSYEQYFGPGTRLTVT.